The rows below give T cell receptor beta chains drawn from one sample of a study of persistence of HIV-infected CD4 T cells. Clones were read by immunoSEQ multiplex PCR, and TCRdb kept only the in-frame ones, dropping some. The data show tens of thousands of clones, with roughly 87% seen just once and about 6.8% held by the top ten. Their cognate antigens are unknown. The sequenced sample was CD4+ T cells sorted from PBMCs after roughly 18-hour stimulation, obtained from a patient who received antiretroviral therapy. The source of these receptors is an adult woman with HIV who was CMV-seropositive. Each CDR3 is given without its conserved first and last residue.

j_call: TRBJ1-1; v_call: TRBV2; cdr3_aa: ASSERGAGDTEAF
j_call: TRBJ2-7; v_call: TRBV6-5; cdr3_aa: ASSKGTGGRYEQY
j_call: TRBJ2-7; v_call: TRBV27; cdr3_aa: ASSLQGRATYEQY
j_call: TRBJ2-2; v_call: TRBV5-5; cdr3_aa: ASSLGDTGELF
j_call: TRBJ2-7; v_call: TRBV7-3; cdr3_aa: ASSLTAGTEQY
j_call: TRBJ2-3; v_call: TRBV5-4; cdr3_aa: ASSSRALGTDTQY
j_call: TRBJ1-5; v_call: TRBV18; cdr3_aa: ASSPLGGRQPQH
j_call: TRBJ2-1; v_call: TRBV7-9; cdr3_aa: ASSLVGTGVGEQF
j_call: TRBJ1-4; v_call: TRBV7-9; cdr3_aa: ASTLGGAYEKLF
j_call: TRBJ2-7; v_call: TRBV6-6; cdr3_aa: ASSYRENYEQY
j_call: TRBJ1-5; v_call: TRBV30; cdr3_aa: AWSGQGYQPQH
j_call: TRBJ1-5; v_call: TRBV6-5; cdr3_aa: ASSYSSRGRPQH
j_call: TRBJ1-1; v_call: TRBV6-5; cdr3_aa: ASSQQGPGTEAF
j_call: TRBJ2-7; v_call: TRBV24-1; cdr3_aa: ATSAFDRVDYEQY
j_call: TRBJ1-3; v_call: TRBV3-1/TRBV3-2; cdr3_aa: ASSQPPGHFSGNTIY
j_call: TRBJ2-3; v_call: TRBV3-1/TRBV3-2; cdr3_aa: ASSHGSTDTQY
j_call: TRBJ2-1; v_call: TRBV7-9; cdr3_aa: ASSPTLGVFDEQF
j_call: TRBJ2-5; v_call: TRBV7-9; cdr3_aa: ASSRGRAIQETQY
j_call: TRBJ2-5; v_call: TRBV19; cdr3_aa: ASGGGGHQETQY
j_call: TRBJ1-1; v_call: TRBV11-1; cdr3_aa: ASSFGLVNTEAF
j_call: TRBJ1-5; v_call: TRBV9; cdr3_aa: ASSPEVYSNQPQH
j_call: TRBJ1-2; v_call: TRBV10-3; cdr3_aa: AITGDLNYGYT
j_call: TRBJ1-4; v_call: TRBV28; cdr3_aa: ASSSSNMGAQGKLF
j_call: TRBJ2-3; v_call: TRBV5-4; cdr3_aa: ASSPSGRAVNTQY
j_call: TRBJ1-1; v_call: TRBV29-1; cdr3_aa: SVRRATEAF
j_call: TRBJ2-7; v_call: TRBV7-9; cdr3_aa: ASGRLAGTYEQY
j_call: TRBJ2-7; v_call: TRBV11-2; cdr3_aa: ASTKRTGTTQYEQY
j_call: TRBJ2-5; v_call: TRBV6-6; cdr3_aa: ASSYGTVQETQY
j_call: TRBJ1-1; v_call: TRBV7-3; cdr3_aa: ASSPQPNTEAF
j_call: TRBJ2-7; v_call: TRBV20-1; cdr3_aa: SAGNSLEQY
j_call: TRBJ1-1; v_call: TRBV19; cdr3_aa: ASSTGRGNTEAF
j_call: TRBJ2-7; v_call: TRBV28; cdr3_aa: ASSFGRSGISYEQY
j_call: TRBJ1-2; v_call: TRBV27; cdr3_aa: ASSSGQGVSYT
j_call: TRBJ2-3; v_call: TRBV29-1; cdr3_aa: SVGVGATDTQY
j_call: TRBJ1-1; v_call: TRBV29-1; cdr3_aa: SVENKDRISGAF
j_call: TRBJ1-1; v_call: TRBV6-2/TRBV6-3; cdr3_aa: ASSYSTSDRGSTEAF
j_call: TRBJ2-7; v_call: TRBV5-1; cdr3_aa: ASSLETGDEQY
j_call: TRBJ2-7; v_call: TRBV19; cdr3_aa: ASSPTKSSYEQY
j_call: TRBJ2-7; v_call: TRBV3-1/TRBV3-2; cdr3_aa: ASSQGGEKY